The rows below give T cell receptor beta chains drawn from one sample of a study of cytomegalovirus exposure and HLA in healthy donors. Assay: immunoSEQ multiplex PCR; the TCRdb copy retains only in-frame clones and omits some. The sample lists around 220,000 clones; roughly 84% were seen once. Sequenced material: PBMCs. The receptors come from a young woman in good health and CMV-seropositive. Each CDR3 is given with its conserved first and last residue. The D gene is left open where the match is weak. A clone size is listed for some rows: how often the clone was seen (once, few, many), or a class if it is expanded.

few TRBJ1-1 TRBV6-5 - CASSYSPGFTEAFF TGTGCCAGCAGTTACTCACCGGGATTCACTGAAGCTTTCTTT
- TRBJ2-5 TRBV10-3 TRBD1 CAISDQTKTGEETQYF TGTGCCATCAGTGACCAGACGAAAACAGGGGAAGAGACCCAGTACTTC
- TRBJ1-1 TRBV6-5 TRBD1 CASSSSLDRVNTEAFF TGTGCCAGCAGTTCCTCGCTTGACAGGGTGAACACTGAAGCTTTCTTT
- TRBJ1-4 TRBV9 - CASSVGGDGEKLFF TGTGCCAGCAGCGTAGGGGGGGATGGTGAAAAACTGTTTTTT
- TRBJ1-1 TRBV27 - CASSLYGRAVGYEEAFF TGTGCCAGCAGTTTATATGGCCGCGCGGTTGGTTATGAAGAAGCTTTCTTT
- TRBJ2-3 TRBV29-1 - CSVEATLRSSTDTQYF TGCAGCGTTGAAGCAACCTTACGCTCTAGCACAGATACGCAGTATTTT
- TRBJ2-1 TRBV29-1 - CSTQRAYNEQFF TGCAGCACCCAGAGAGCCTACAATGAGCAGTTCTTC
- TRBJ1-3 TRBV7-9 - CASSSREPYTIYF TGTGCCAGCAGCTCCCGGGAGCCCTACACCATATATTTT
- TRBJ1-3 TRBV5-1 - CASSLFGFSGNTIYF TGCGCCAGCAGCTTATTTGGCTTCTCTGGAAACACCATATATTTT
once TRBJ2-2 TRBV2 - CASRQLKWTGELFF TGTGCCAGCAGACAACTAAAGTGGACCGGGGAGCTGTTTTTT
- TRBJ2-7 TRBV11-3 - CASSLALQGLGYEQYF TGTGCCAGCAGCTTAGCCCTGCAGGGCCTAGGCTACGAGCAGTACTTC
- TRBJ2-1 TRBV6-1 TRBD2 CASSVWPSGRVDEQFF TGTGCCAGCAGTGTTTGGCCTAGCGGGAGAGTGGATGAGCAGTTCTTC
- TRBJ2-5 TRBV5-1 TRBD1 CASSGRDRVAETQYF TGCGCCAGCAGCGGCCGGGACAGGGTTGCGGAGACCCAGTACTTC